This entry is about one T cell receptor beta chain. Its antigen remains unidentified. The sample comes from a study of response to subunit inactivated influenza vaccine. In TCRdb, the RT-PCR reads were re-called with MiXCR into one record per CDR3 protein. The sample lists 450,000 to 600,000 distinct CDR3 sequences, approximately 7.8% seen once, with around 14% in the top ten. Findings of the study overall: Authors suggested each seasonal flu vaccination may recruit only limited numbers of new T cells.

CDR1 is DFQATT and CDR2 is SNEGSKA in the germline V gene (reference sequence). CDR3 size: 16 residues. The V and J ends lost 6 bases and 1 base, in that order; junction bases with no gene match: 13. The V gene is TRBV20-1, the J gene TRBJ2-7; 9 positions agree with TRBD1. The receptor comes from a man aged 50 to 69 who received an inactivated influenza vaccine. The specimen was PBMCs from blood, collected less than 30 months after vaccination. CDR3 bases: TGCAGTGCGGCCGAGGCGAACAGGGGGCGATCCTACGAGCAGTACTTC. The encoded protein is CSAAEANRGRSYEQYF.